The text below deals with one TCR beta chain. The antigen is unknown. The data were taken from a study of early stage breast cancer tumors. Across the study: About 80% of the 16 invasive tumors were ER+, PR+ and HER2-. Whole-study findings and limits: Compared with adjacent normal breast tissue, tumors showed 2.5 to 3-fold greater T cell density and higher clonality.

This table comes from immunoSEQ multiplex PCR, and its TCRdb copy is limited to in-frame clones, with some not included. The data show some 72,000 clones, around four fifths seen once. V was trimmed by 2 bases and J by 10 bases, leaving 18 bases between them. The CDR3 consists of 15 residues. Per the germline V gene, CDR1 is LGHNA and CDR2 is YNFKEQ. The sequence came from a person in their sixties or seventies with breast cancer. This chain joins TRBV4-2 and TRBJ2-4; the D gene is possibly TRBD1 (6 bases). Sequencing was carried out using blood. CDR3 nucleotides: TGTGCCAGCAGCCAATCCACAGGGTCCCAAGCGATTCAGTACTTC. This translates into CASSQSTGSQAIQYF.